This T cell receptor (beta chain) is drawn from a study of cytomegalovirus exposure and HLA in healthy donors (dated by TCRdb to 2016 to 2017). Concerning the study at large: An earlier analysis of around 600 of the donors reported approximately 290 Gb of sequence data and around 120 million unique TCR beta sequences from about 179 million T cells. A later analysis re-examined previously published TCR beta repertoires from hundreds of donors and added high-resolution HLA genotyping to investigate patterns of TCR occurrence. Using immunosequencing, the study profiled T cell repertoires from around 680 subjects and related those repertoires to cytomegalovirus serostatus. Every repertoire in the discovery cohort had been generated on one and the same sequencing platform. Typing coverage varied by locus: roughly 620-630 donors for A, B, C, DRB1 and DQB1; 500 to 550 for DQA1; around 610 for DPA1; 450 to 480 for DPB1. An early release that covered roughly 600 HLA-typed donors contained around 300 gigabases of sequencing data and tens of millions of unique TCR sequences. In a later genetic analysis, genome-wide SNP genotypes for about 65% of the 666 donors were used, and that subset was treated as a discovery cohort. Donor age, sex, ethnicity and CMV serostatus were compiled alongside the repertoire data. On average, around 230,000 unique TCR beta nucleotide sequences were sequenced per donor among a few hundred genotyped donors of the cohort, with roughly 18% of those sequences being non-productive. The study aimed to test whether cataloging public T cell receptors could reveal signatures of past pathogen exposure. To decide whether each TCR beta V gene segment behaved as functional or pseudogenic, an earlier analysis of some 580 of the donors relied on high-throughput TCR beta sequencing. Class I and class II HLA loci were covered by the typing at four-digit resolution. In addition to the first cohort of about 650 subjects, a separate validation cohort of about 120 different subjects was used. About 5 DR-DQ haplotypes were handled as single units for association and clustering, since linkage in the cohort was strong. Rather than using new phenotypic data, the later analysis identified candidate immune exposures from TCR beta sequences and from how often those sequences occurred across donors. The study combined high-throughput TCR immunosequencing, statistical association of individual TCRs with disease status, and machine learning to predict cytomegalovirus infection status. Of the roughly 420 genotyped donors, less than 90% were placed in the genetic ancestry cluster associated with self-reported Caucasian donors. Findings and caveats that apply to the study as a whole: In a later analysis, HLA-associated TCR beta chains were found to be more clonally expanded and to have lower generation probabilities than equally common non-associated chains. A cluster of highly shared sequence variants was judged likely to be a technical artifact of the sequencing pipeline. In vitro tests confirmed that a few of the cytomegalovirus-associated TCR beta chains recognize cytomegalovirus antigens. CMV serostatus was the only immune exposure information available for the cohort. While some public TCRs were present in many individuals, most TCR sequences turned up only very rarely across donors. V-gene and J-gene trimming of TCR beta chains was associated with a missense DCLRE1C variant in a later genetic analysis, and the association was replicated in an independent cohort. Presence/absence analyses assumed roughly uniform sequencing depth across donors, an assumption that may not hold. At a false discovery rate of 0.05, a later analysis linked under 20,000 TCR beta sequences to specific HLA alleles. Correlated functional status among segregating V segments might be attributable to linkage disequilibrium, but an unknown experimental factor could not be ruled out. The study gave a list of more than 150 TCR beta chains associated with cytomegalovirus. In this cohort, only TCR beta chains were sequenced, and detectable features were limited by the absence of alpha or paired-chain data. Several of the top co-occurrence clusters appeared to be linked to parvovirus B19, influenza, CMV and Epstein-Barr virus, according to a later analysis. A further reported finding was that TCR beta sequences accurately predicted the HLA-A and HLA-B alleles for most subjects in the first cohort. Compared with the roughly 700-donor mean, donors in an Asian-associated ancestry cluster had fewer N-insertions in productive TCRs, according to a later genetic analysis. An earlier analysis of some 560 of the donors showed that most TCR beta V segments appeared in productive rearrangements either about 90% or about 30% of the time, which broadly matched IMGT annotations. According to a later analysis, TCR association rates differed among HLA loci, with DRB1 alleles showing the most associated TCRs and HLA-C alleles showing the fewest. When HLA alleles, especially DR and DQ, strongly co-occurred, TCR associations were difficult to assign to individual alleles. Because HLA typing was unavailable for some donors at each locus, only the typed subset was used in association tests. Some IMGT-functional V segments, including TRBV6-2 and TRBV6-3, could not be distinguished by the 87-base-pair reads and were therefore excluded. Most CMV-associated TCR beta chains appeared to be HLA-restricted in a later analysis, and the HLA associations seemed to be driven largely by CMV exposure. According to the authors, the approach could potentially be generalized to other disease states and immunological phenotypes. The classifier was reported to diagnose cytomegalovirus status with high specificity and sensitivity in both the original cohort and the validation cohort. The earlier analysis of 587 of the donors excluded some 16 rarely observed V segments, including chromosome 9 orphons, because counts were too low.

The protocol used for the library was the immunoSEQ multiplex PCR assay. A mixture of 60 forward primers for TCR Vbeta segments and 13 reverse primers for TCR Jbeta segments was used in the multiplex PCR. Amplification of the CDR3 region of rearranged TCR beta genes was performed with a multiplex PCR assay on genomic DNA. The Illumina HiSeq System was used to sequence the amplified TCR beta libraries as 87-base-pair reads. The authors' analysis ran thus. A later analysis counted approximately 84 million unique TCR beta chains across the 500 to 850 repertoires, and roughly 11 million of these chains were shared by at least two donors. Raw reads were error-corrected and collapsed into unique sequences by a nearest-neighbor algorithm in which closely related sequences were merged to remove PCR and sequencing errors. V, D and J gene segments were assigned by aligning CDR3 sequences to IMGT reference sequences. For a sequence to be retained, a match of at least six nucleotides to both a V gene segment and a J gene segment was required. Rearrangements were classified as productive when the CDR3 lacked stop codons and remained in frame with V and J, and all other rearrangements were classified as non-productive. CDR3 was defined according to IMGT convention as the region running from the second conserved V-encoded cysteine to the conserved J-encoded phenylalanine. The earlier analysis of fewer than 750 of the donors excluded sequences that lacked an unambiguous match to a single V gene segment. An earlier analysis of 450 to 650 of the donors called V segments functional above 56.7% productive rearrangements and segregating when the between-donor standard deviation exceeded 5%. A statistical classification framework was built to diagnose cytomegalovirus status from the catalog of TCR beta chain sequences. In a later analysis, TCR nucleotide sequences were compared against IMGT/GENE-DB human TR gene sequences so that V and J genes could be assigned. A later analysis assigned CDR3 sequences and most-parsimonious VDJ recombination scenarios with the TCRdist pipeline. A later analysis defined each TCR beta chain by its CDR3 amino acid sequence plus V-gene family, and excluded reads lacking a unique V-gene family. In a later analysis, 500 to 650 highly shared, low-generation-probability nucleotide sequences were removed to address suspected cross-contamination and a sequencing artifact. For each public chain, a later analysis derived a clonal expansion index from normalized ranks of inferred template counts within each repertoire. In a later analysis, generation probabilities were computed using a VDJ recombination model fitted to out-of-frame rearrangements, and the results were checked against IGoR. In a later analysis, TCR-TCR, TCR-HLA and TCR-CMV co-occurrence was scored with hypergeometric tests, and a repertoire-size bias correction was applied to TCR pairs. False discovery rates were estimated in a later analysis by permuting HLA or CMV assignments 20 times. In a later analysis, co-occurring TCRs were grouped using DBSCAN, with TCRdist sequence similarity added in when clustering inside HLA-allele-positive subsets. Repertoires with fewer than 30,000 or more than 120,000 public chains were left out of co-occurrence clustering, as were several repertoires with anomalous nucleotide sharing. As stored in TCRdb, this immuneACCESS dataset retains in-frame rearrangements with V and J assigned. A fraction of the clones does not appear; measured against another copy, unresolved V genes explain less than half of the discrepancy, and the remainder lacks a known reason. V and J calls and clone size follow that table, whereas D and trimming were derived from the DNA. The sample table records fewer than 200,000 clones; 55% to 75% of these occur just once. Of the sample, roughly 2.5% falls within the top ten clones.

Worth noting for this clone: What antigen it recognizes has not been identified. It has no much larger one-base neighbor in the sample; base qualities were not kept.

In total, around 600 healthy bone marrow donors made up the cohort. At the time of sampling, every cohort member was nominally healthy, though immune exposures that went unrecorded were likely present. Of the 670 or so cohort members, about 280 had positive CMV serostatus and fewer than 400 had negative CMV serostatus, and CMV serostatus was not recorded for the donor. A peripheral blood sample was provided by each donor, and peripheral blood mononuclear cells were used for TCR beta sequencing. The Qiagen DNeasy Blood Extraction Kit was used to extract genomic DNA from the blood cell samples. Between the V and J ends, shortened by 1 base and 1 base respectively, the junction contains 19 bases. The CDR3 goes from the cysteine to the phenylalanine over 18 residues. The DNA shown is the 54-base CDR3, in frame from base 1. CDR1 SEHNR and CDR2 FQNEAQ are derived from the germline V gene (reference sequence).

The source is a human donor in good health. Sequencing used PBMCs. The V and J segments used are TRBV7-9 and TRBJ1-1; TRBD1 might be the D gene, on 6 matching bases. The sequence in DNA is TGTGCCAGCAGCTTAGAGGGAGGGGGGGGAGGAGGGAACACTGAAGCTTTCTTT. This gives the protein CASSLEGGGGGGNTEAFF.